The 29 T cell receptor beta chains presented below share a single source sample, sequenced in a study of blood T cell repertoires in COVID-19. This table comes from immunoSEQ multiplex PCR, and its TCRdb copy is limited to in-frame clones, with some not included. This sample has roughly 220,000 clones, with 70% to 90% found just once. Sample: PBMCs or T cells enriched from blood (not recorded which). The source of these receptors is a woman in her forties with acute COVID-19.

The V and J genes are TRBV28 and TRBJ2-3; 9 bases fit TRBD2. The CDR3 runs 15 residues. Germline V CDR1 and CDR2: MDHEN, SYDVKM. The trim removed 2 bases at V and 3 bases at J, leaving 3 bases unmatched. This chain's CDR3 is CASSLAGGVTDTQYF. CDR3 in DNA: TGTGCCAGCAGTTTAGCGGGAGGGGTAACAGATACGCAGTATTTT.

The chain couples TRBV4-1 to TRBJ2-6; 9 bases map to TRBD1. Trimming took 2 bases from V and 6 from J; bases not matched to a gene: 8. Germline V gives CDR1 MGHRA, CDR2 YSYEKL. The CDR3 contains 17 residues. The CDR3 is CASSQQNRGREANVLTF. The CDR3 DNA reads as TGCGCCAGCAGCCAACAAAACAGGGGGCGAGAGGCCAACGTCCTGACTTTC.

CDR3 in amino acids: CASSTPAVRGSEQYF. The CDR3 coding sequence is TGTGCCAGTAGTACGCCGGCGGTAAGGGGGTCTGAGCAGTACTTC. This chain uses TRBV19 with TRBJ2-7; D is perhaps TRBD1 (6 bases). This CDR3 contains 15 residues. V was clipped by 4 bases and J by 7 bases, with 20 bases between them. Per the germline V gene, CDR1 is LNHDA and CDR2 is SQIVND (reference sequence).

This sequence joins TRBV4-1 and TRBJ2-1; 12 nucleotides agree with TRBD1. V was pared by 0 bases and J by 5 bases, with 8 bases of the junction left unmatched. CDR3 length: 18 amino acids. The V gene's germline CDR1 is MGHRA and CDR2 YSYEKL. CDR3 nucleotide sequence: TGCGCCAGCAGCCAAGATCCCGGGGGACAGGGGGCCGACAATGAGCAGTTCTTC. This translates into CASSQDPGGQGADNEQFF.

The V call is TRBV5-5, the J call TRBJ2-7; D is unresolved. The CDR3 has 12 residues. Trimming took 0 bases from V and 4 from J, leaving 5 bases between them. From germline, CDR1 is SGHKS and CDR2 YYEKEE (reference sequence). The CDR3 DNA follows: TGTGCCAGCAGCTTGGTTGAGTACGAGCAGTACTTC. Translated: CASSLVEYEQYF.

V usage is TRBV7-3 and J usage is TRBJ2-1, with 11 bases lining up with TRBD2. V was pared by 6 bases and J by 0 bases, with 10 bases of the junction left unmatched. Germline assignment: CDR1 SGHTA and CDR2 FQGTGA. This CDR3 has 18 residues. The CDR3 nucleotides read TGTGCCAGCAGATCACCGGGACTAGCGGCAAGCTCCTACAATGAGCAGTTCTTC. Encoded protein: CASRSPGLAASSYNEQFF.

This clone has a single count. V is TRBV2 and J is TRBJ2-7, with 11 bases fitting TRBD2. The CDR3 covers 13 residues. V was pared by 7 bases and J by 3 bases, with 2 bases of the junction left unmatched. Germline values: CDR1 SNHLY, CDR2 FYNNEI. Here the CDR3 reads CASTLAGGYEQYF. As DNA, the CDR3 is TGTGCCAGCACCCTAGCGGGAGGCTACGAGCAGTACTTC.

The chain carries TRBV24-1 and TRBJ2-1; maybe TRBD1 (5 bases). Trimming cost V 3 bases and J 9 bases, with 11 bases left between them. Germline V gene sequence: CDR1 KGHDR, CDR2 SFDVKD. The CDR3 is 13 amino acids. CDR3 sequence (DNA): TGTGCCACCAGTGATCGTACTCAGGGTGAGCAGTTCTTC. Amino acid sequence: CATSDRTQGEQFF.

The sample holds one count of this clone. V usage is TRBV5-1 and J usage is TRBJ2-7; possibly TRBD2 for D (6 bases). The V end lost 5 bases, the J end lost 3 bases, and 18 bases lay between the germline ends. This CDR3 has 15 residues. Germline CDR1 and CDR2: SGHRS and YFSETQ. As DNA, the CDR3 is TGCGCCAGCAGACCGACTAGTAACCATCTCTACGAGCAGTACTTC. The encoded protein is CASRPTSNHLYEQYF.

This chain uses TRBV3-1 (or the pseudogene TRBV3-2) with TRBJ2-7; D perhaps matches TRBD2 (6 bases). The CDR3 runs 16 residues. Trimming removed 4 bases from V and 2 bases from J, with 18 bases in between. Germline V CDR1 and CDR2: LGHDT, YNNKEL (reference sequence). The chain's CDR3 is CASSPRLEFRPYEQYF. CDR3 in DNA: TGTGCCAGCAGCCCCCGACTAGAATTCCGCCCCTACGAGCAGTACTTC.

The V call is TRBV30, the J call TRBJ2-5, with 8 bases that match TRBD2. The ends lost 1 base at V and 1 base at J; junction bases unmatched: 5. The CDR3 has 15 residues. CDR1 and CDR2 from the germline V gene are GTSNPN and SVGIG (reference sequence). The CDR3 is CAWSARGGRQETQYF. The CDR3 region has the DNA TGTGCCTGGAGTGCCCGGGGGGGTCGCCAAGAGACCCAGTACTTC.

J is TRBJ1-2 and V is TRBV28; a possible D gene is TRBD1 (5 bases). Germline V lookup: CDR1 MDHEN, CDR2 SYDVKM. Trimming took off 4 bases at V and 12 bases at J, with 18 bases between the two ends. This CDR3 has 13 residues. DNA for the CDR3: TGTGCCAGCAGTTCCCCACCCGGTTCGGGGGACACCTTC. Translated, it gives CASSSPPGSGDTF.

This clone showed up just once. V gene TRBV28 combines with J gene TRBJ2-4; no reliable D call. CDR3 length: 12 residues. V was shortened by 11 bases and J by 1 base, with 9 bases between the two germline ends. CDR1 is MDHEN, CDR2 SYDVKM, per germline. The CDR3 protein is CASRSAKNIQYF. The CDR3 region has the DNA TGTGCCTCCCGTTCGGCCAAAAACATTCAGTACTTC.

This clone has a handful of counts. This chain joins TRBV11-2 and TRBJ1-1, with 7 positions matching TRBD1. The CDR3 covers 13 residues. Unmatched junction bases numbered 6, after V lost 6 bases and J lost 5 bases. Per germline, CDR1 SGHAT and CDR2 FQNNGV. This CDR3 reads CASRAGGRTEAFF. The CDR3 DNA is TGTGCCAGCAGGGCAGGGGGGCGAACTGAAGCTTTCTTT.

The CDR3 DNA reads TGTGCCAGCAAAACTAGCGGGAGGGCCTTGGATAATGAGCAGTTCTTC. This sequence encodes CASKTSGRALDNEQFF. The chain couples TRBV21-1 to TRBJ2-1; the table's D call TRBD2 went unverified against the DNA. TRBV21-1 is annotated as a pseudogene. The CDR3 totals 16 residues.

J is TRBJ1-2 and V is TRBV29-1; D possibly corresponds to TRBD1 (6 bases). V was clipped by 4 bases and J by 2 bases, with 17 bases between them. Germline values: CDR1 SQVTM, CDR2 ANQGSEA. The CDR3 totals 15 residues. In DNA form, the CDR3 reads TGCAGCGTTGTACTTATGGCAGGGGCCAACTATGGCTACACCTTC. Its translation is CSVVLMAGANYGYTF.

V usage is TRBV2 and J usage is TRBJ1-6; D not certain. Germline CDR1 reads SNHLY; CDR2 reads FYNNEI. V was trimmed by 8 bases and J by 7 bases, leaving 15 bases between them. The CDR3 loop spans 14 amino acids. The CDR3 region is CASGLSRANSPLHF. In nucleotides, the CDR3 is TGTGCCAGCGGGTTATCGCGGGCGAATTCACCCCTCCACTTT.

This clone occurred once. The chain is built from TRBV28 and TRBJ1-1; no reliable D call. CDR3 length: 13 residues. The ends were cut back, 10 bases at V and 1 base at J, with 13 bases in the middle. CDR1 and CDR2 from the germline V gene are MDHEN and SYDVKM. CDR3 bases: TGTGCCACCAGCGGAGGATGGAACACTGAAGCTTTCTTT. This translates into CATSGGWNTEAFF.

J is TRBJ2-7 and V is TRBV6-5; perhaps TRBD1 as D (6 bases). The germline V gene encodes CDR1 MNHEY and CDR2 SVGAGI. V lost 6 bases to trimming and J lost 1 base, with 13 bases between them. This CDR3 contains 14 residues. The CDR3 protein is CASRKHGQSYEQYF. In DNA, the CDR3 is TGTGCCAGCAGGAAACACGGACAGTCCTACGAGCAGTACTTC.

The chain links TRBV28 to TRBJ1-6; 7 bases are shared with TRBD1. Germline V gene data show CDR1 as MDHEN and CDR2 as SYDVKM. This CDR3 contains 16 residues. J lost 9 bases, V lost 4 bases, and 12 bases had no gene match. The chain's CDR3 is CASSSLTGLQGSPLHF. The CDR3 DNA reads TGTGCCAGCAGTTCACTGACAGGGCTGCAAGGTTCACCCCTCCACTTT. The full variable domain, its missing parts supplied by reference TRBV28 and TRBJ1-6, is DVKVTQSSRYLVKRTGEKVFLECVQDMDHENMFWYRQDPGLGLRLIYFSYDVKMKEKGDIPEGYSVSREKKERFSLILESASTNQTSMYLCASSSLTGLQGSPLHFGNGTRLTVT.

The CDR3 bases are TGTGCCAGCAACGGGCAGGGGGCGGCCTACGAGCAGTACTTC. It is translated as CASNGQGAAYEQYF. The chain carries TRBV28 and TRBJ2-7; 8 bases are a match to TRBD1. The CDR3 extends over 14 amino acids. Losses at the gene ends were 7 bases for V and 2 bases for J; bases not matched to a gene: 7. The germline V gene has CDR1 MDHEN and CDR2 SYDVKM.

The chain combines TRBV5-1 with TRBJ1-2; D gene uncertain. The CDR3 is made up of 16 amino acids. With 2 bases removed from V and 3 bases from J, the gap between germline ends came to 17 bases. Germline V gene data show CDR1 as SGHRS and CDR2 as YFSETQ. CDR3 amino acids: CASSFTEGASDYGYTF. For the CDR3, the DNA is TGCGCCAGCAGCTTCACGGAGGGAGCGAGCGACTATGGCTACACCTTC.

The chain uses TRBV14 and TRBJ2-3; TRBD2 agrees at 8 bases. The CDR3 totals 16 residues. The junction had 4 bases not matched to a gene; V was cut back by 2 bases and J by 0 bases. Germline assignment: CDR1 SGHDN and CDR2 FVKESK. For the CDR3, the DNA is TGTGCCAGCAGCCAATTCGTAGCGGGGAGCACAGATACGCAGTATTTT. Protein sequence: CASSQFVAGSTDTQYF.

The V call is TRBV7-9, the J call TRBJ2-4; D remains unclear. The ends were cut back, 4 bases at V and 8 bases at J, with 6 bases in the middle. The CDR3 covers 11 residues. Germline V gene lookup returns CDR1 SEHNR and CDR2 FQNEAQ (reference sequence). The CDR3 nucleotides are TGTGCCAGCAGCTCCGAGGACATTCAGTACTTC. Its translation is CASSSEDIQYF. Full variable domain (outside the CDR3, taken from reference TRBV7-9 and TRBJ2-4): DTGVSQNPRHKITKRGQNVTFRCDPISEHNRLYWYRQTLGQGPEFLTYFQNEAQLEKSRLLSDRFSAERPKGSFSTLEIQRTEQGDSAMYLCASSSEDIQYFGAGTRLSVL.

This clone came up a few times. In DNA form, the CDR3 reads TGTGCCAGCAGCTCGGGACTAGCGGTTAACACCGGGGAGCTGTTTTTT. Translating gives CASSSGLAVNTGELFF. The chain recombines TRBV7-3 with TRBJ2-2, with TRBD2 matching 11 bases. Trimming took 4 bases from V and 2 from J; bases not matched to a gene: 3. Per germline, CDR1 SGHTA and CDR2 FQGTGA. CDR3 length: 16 residues. Full variable domain (remainder filled in from reference TRBV7-3 and TRBJ2-2): GAGVSQTPSNKVTEKGKYVELRCDPISGHTALYWYRQSLGQGPEFLIYFQGTGAADDSGLPNDRFFAVRPEGSVSTLKIQRTERGDSAVYLCASSSGLAVNTGELFFGEGSRLTVL.

CDR3 loop: CASSRLGFGLPQHF. CDR3 DNA: TGTGCCAGCAGCCGTCTGGGTTTCGGGTTACCCCAGCATTTT. This rearrangement joins TRBV7-8 to TRBJ1-5, with D unclear. The V and J ends lost 5 bases and 10 bases respectively, with 18 bases between them. Germline values: CDR1 SGHVS, CDR2 FQNEAQ. CDR3 length: 14 amino acids.

The chain uses TRBV7-9 and TRBJ2-7; TRBD1 agrees at 12 bases. CDR1 and CDR2 from the germline V gene are SEHNR and FQNEAQ (reference sequence). CDR3 length equals 14 residues. Trimming at V came to 4 bases and at J to 7 bases, leaving 5 bases not matched to a gene. CDR3 sequence reads: CASSSGQGAREQYF. The CDR3 DNA is TGTGCCAGCAGCTCGGGACAGGGGGCACGGGAGCAGTACTTC.

This chain links TRBV2 with TRBJ2-2; 8 bases agree with TRBD1. Unmatched junction bases numbered 3, after V lost 7 bases and J lost 5 bases. This CDR3 spans 13 amino acids. The germline gives CDR1 SNHLY, CDR2 FYNNEI. CDR3 in amino acids: CASKHRGTGELFF. CDR3 nucleotides: TGTGCCAGCAAGCACAGGGGGACCGGGGAGCTGTTTTTT. Looking up the rest from reference TRBV2 and TRBJ2-2 gives the full variable domain: EPEVTQTPSHQVTQMGQEVILRCVPISNHLYFYWYRQILGQKVEFLVSFYNNEISEKSEIFDDQFSVERPDGSNFTLKIRSTKLEDSAMYFCASKHRGTGELFFGEGSRLTVL.

The rearrangement links TRBV28 to TRBJ2-7, with 11 bases identical to TRBD2. Losses at the gene ends were 3 bases for V and 2 bases for J; bases not matched to a gene: 3. The CDR3 loop spans 15 amino acids. Germline CDR1 MDHEN, CDR2 SYDVKM. The CDR3 nucleotides read TGTGCCAGCAGTTTGGGACTAGCGGTAACCTACGAGCAGTACTTC. Translation: CASSLGLAVTYEQYF.